These T cell receptor beta chains were read from a single sample in a study of response to subunit inactivated influenza vaccine. From the RT-PCR reads, TCRdb called clonotypes with MiXCR, one entry per CDR3 protein. The table records about 540,000 distinct CDR3 sequences, approximately 24% of them present only once. In addition, the sample was reused for a study of T cells expressing NK-cell markers.

The sample here was CD4+ T cells sorted from PBMCs, taken 11 to 12 days after vaccination. These receptors were taken from a man aged 45-65 years who received an inactivated influenza vaccine. Each CDR3 is given with its conserved first and last residue. Fields, in order: J gene, D gene, clone size, V gene, CDR3 DNA, CDR3 protein. D genes are given only for firm matches. The size entry is marked missing in some rows and otherwise reads once, few, many or a size class.

TRBJ1-2	NA	many	TRBV12-3/TRBV12-4	TGTGCCAGCAGCCCCTGGCAGGGAAGTTATGGCTACACCTTC	CASSPWQGSYGYTF
TRBJ2-1	NA	NA	TRBV7-9	TGTGCCAGCAGCCCTACGGGGGGCCACAATGAGCAGTTCTTC	CASSPTGGHNEQFF
TRBJ2-7	NA	many	TRBV4-2	TGTGCCAGCAGCCAAGGAACAGGGAGATCCTACGAGCAGTACTTC	CASSQGTGRSYEQYF
TRBJ2-7	TRBD2	NA	TRBV10-3	TGTGCCATCACCGGCGGGGGAGGCTACGAGCAGTACTTC	CAITGGGGYEQYF
TRBJ2-1	TRBD1	many	TRBV14	TGTGCCAGCAGCCCACAGGGGGCTAATGAGCAGTTCTTC	CASSPQGANEQFF
TRBJ2-2	NA	many	TRBV12-3/TRBV12-4	TGTGCCAGCAGGTTACAGGACACCGGGGAGCTGTTTTTT	CASRLQDTGELFF
TRBJ1-2	NA	few	TRBV5-6	TGTGCCAGCAGCTTGGGCCTCTCGGGCTATGGCTACACCTTC	CASSLGLSGYGYTF
TRBJ2-2	NA	few	TRBV20-1	TGCAGTGCTAGAATTGGAGGGACGAACACCGGGGAGCTGTTTTTT	CSARIGGTNTGELFF
TRBJ2-4	TRBD2	few	TRBV7-2	TGTGCCAGCAGCTTAGGCGGGGGGGCGGGGATTCAGTACTTC	CASSLGGGAGIQYF
TRBJ2-7	NA	few	TRBV28	TGTGCCAGCAGTTTGCTGGGCAGGGAGCAGTACTTC	CASSLLGREQYF
TRBJ2-7	NA	few	TRBV6-5	TGTGCCAGCAGTTACTCGATACAGGGACTGACCTACGAGCAGTACTTC	CASSYSIQGLTYEQYF
TRBJ1-3	NA	NA	TRBV15	TGTGCCACCAGCAGGGCACACAGGGCCGCTGGAAACACCATATATTTT	CATSRAHRAAGNTIYF
TRBJ2-1	NA	few	TRBV19	TGTGCCAGTAAGATGCTCACCTACAATGAGCAGTTCTTC	CASKMLTYNEQFF
TRBJ2-7	NA	few	TRBV27	TGTGCCAGCAGTTTGAAACAGGGCTACGAGCAGTACTTC	CASSLKQGYEQYF
TRBJ2-2	TRBD1	NA	TRBV28	TGTGCCAGCAGGCGGACAGGGGGCCTCGCCGGGGAGCTGTTTTTT	CASRRTGGLAGELFF
TRBJ2-5	NA	few	TRBV19	TGTGCCAGTAGTATACGGTCGAGGGATGCACGAGAGACCCAGTACTTC	CASSIRSRDARETQYF
TRBJ1-6	NA	few	TRBV6-1	TGTGCCAGCAGAACGGACAGCTTTCTATCTCCCCTCCACTTT	CASRTDSFLSPLHF
TRBJ2-7	NA	NA	TRBV20-1	TGCAGTGCTCCGGGACCCAAGGAGCAGTACTTC	CSAPGPKEQYF
TRBJ2-2	TRBD2	NA	TRBV5-1	TGCGCCAGCAGCTTGGGACTAGCGGGATACACCGGGGAGCTGTTTTTT	CASSLGLAGYTGELFF
TRBJ2-7	NA	few	TRBV20-1	TGCAGTGCTAGAGGGGAAGGGGGCTACGAGCAGTACTTC	CSARGEGGYEQYF
TRBJ2-7	TRBD1	NA	TRBV6-2/TRBV6-3	TGTGCCAGCCTGGGACAGTCTCGATCATCCTACGAGCAGTACTTC	CASLGQSRSSYEQYF
TRBJ1-6	NA	NA	TRBV5-1	TGCGCCAGCAGCTTGTCGGAGGGATCACCCCTCCACTTT	CASSLSEGSPLHF
TRBJ2-2	TRBD2	NA	TRBV6-5	TGTGCCAGCAGTTCGCGGACTAGCGGGATACACACCGGGGAGCTGTTTTTT	CASSSRTSGIHTGELFF
TRBJ2-3	NA	many	TRBV4-2	TGTGCCAGCAGCCAAGACCTTAGGGTTTCAGATACGCAGTATTTT	CASSQDLRVSDTQYF
TRBJ2-2	TRBD1	few	TRBV2	TGTGCCAGCAGGCCCGAGACAGGGCGCACCGGGGAGCTGTTTTTT	CASRPETGRTGELFF
TRBJ2-1	NA	NA	TRBV6-2/TRBV6-3	TGTGCCAGCAGCTCGAGCCTGGACAGACATCGAACCAATGAGCAGTTCTTC	CASSSSLDRHRTNEQFF
TRBJ2-7	TRBD2	NA	TRBV5-1	TGCGCCAGCAGCACAGGGACTAGCGGGACATTGGAGCAGTACTTC	CASSTGTSGTLEQYF
TRBJ2-2	NA	few	TRBV7-2	TGTGCCAGCAGCTTCGGGGAAGGGGAGCTGTTTTTT	CASSFGEGELFF
TRBJ1-4	NA	few	TRBV3-1	TGTGCCAGCAGCCCCCGTCCAACTAATGAAAAACTGTTTTTT	CASSPRPTNEKLFF
TRBJ2-1	TRBD1	NA	TRBV29-1	TGCAGCGTTCGGGGACAGGGGGCCGACTCCTACAATGAGCAGTTCTTC	CSVRGQGADSYNEQFF
TRBJ2-1	NA	few	TRBV7-3	TGTGCCAGCAAGGAAGGGGGCGGGAGCTACTACAATGAGCAGTTCTTC	CASKEGGGSYYNEQFF